The next 15 T cell receptor beta chains were all read from a single sample in a study of blood T cell repertoires in COVID-19 (dated by TCRdb to 2020 to 2021). Library preparation used the immunoSEQ multiplex PCR assay. TCRdb mirrors the immuneACCESS table, restricted to in-frame sequences. Some clones are absent from its copies; in checked studies, under half trace to an unresolved V gene, and the reason for the others is unknown. The sample has around 160,000 clones on record, about nine tenths of them singletons. About 4.1% of the sample is held by the ten biggest clonotypes. The specimen sequenced was PBMCs or T cells enriched from blood (not recorded which). The receptors come from a woman aged 40 to 49 who had been exposed to COVID-19.

This chain uses TRBV5-1 with TRBJ1-2, with 10 positions matching TRBD1. With 4 bases clipped from V and 9 bases from J, the junction kept 6 bases outside the gene matches. The CDR3 contains 13 residues. Germline CDR1 SGHRS, CDR2 YFSETQ. The CDR3 region has the DNA TGCGCCAGCAGCCGGGGGACAGGGGCGAGCTACACCTTC. As protein: CASSRGTGASYTF.

The chain links TRBV3-1 (or the pseudogene TRBV3-2) to TRBJ2-7; D is perhaps TRBD2 (5 bases). Germline loops: CDR1 LGHDT, CDR2 YNNKEL (reference sequence). This CDR3 has 14 amino acids. The V gene lost 0 bases and the J gene lost 7 bases, with 13 bases spanning the gap. CDR3 nucleotides: TGTGCCAGCAGCCAAGATTTAGCGACGGGGGAGCAGTACTTC. Amino acids: CASSQDLATGEQYF.

The chain is built from TRBV10-3 and TRBJ2-1; 9 bases are shared with TRBD2. J was trimmed by 6 bases and V by 11 bases; bases with no gene match: 17. In germline, CDR1 is ENHRY, CDR2 SYGVKD. The CDR3 length is 16 residues. Written as DNA, the CDR3 is TGTGCCGTAGGTACGGTAGCGGGAGCTTCGGGCAATGAGCAGTTCTTC. Translating it yields CAVGTVAGASGNEQFF.

Only a few counts were recorded for this clone. The CDR3 loop is CASSGDRETYEQYF. The DNA for the CDR3 is TGTGCCAGCAGTGGGGACAGGGAAACCTACGAGCAGTACTTC. The genes are TRBV2 and TRBJ2-7; TRBD1 agrees at 9 bases. The length of the CDR3 is 14 residues. Germline V gene data show CDR1 as SNHLY and CDR2 as FYNNEI. The V segment lost 4 bases and the J segment 2 bases; nucleotides outside the gene matches: 3.

The V call is TRBV28, the J call TRBJ1-5; D perhaps matches TRBD1 (6 bases). Germline assignment: CDR1 MDHEN and CDR2 SYDVKM. V gave up 3 bases and J gave up 0 bases, with 15 bases separating them. CDR3 size: 17 residues. The CDR3 loop is CASSFFGGAYSNQPQHF. The DNA of the CDR3 is TGTGCCAGCAGTTTTTTCGGGGGGGCCTATAGCAATCAGCCCCAGCATTTT.

This rearrangement joins TRBV21-1 to TRBJ1-1. TRBV21-1 is a pseudogene. The CDR3 is made up of 12 amino acids. The CDR3 nucleotides read TGTGCCAGCAGCCATCGGGAAACTGATGCTTTCTTT. Its translation: CASSHRETDAFF.

The chain couples TRBV27 to TRBJ1-1, with D possibly TRBD1 on 5 matching bases. Germline V gene data show CDR1 as MNHEY and CDR2 as SMNVEV (reference sequence). Trimming took 10 bases from V and 0 from J, leaving 12 bases between them. The CDR3 is made up of 13 amino acids. CDR3 sequence (DNA): TGTGCCACCTGGGGGGGGATGAACACTGAAGCTTTCTTT. It encodes CATWGGMNTEAFF.

The gene calls are TRBV7-9 and TRBJ1-1; D unresolved. The V end was cut by 5 bases, the J end by 7 bases, with 17 bases between. This CDR3 has 14 amino acids. Germline CDR1 reads SEHNR; CDR2 reads FQNEAQ (reference sequence). For the CDR3, the DNA is TGTGCCAGCAGCCTAGGGTCGGCGGGCGATGAAGCTTTCTTT. Translation gives CASSLGSAGDEAFF.

V is TRBV6-5 and J is TRBJ2-3; 8 nucleotides line up with TRBD1. Germline V gene data show CDR1 as MNHEY and CDR2 as SVGAGI. The CDR3 extends over 15 amino acids. Trimming took 5 bases from V and 4 from J; bases not matched to a gene: 8. CDR3 residues: CASSPRQGRSDTQYF. DNA for the CDR3: TGTGCCAGCAGTCCCAGACAGGGGAGGTCAGATACGCAGTATTTT.

This chain connects TRBV12-3 or TRBV12-4 to TRBJ1-2; D perhaps matches TRBD1 (6 bases). The germline V and J ends were trimmed by 6 bases and 7 bases, with 12 bases remaining between them. This CDR3 has 12 residues. The CDR3 loop is CASSNRDGGYTF. In DNA, the CDR3 is TGTGCCAGCAGCAACAGGGATGGTGGCTACACCTTC.

The chain couples TRBV18 to TRBJ1-3, with TRBD1 matching over 7 bases. CDR3 length: 15 amino acids. Germline CDR1 reads KGHSH; CDR2 reads LQKENI. The junction had 5 bases not matched to a gene; V was cut back by 3 bases and J by 3 bases. The chain's CDR3 is CASSPPGTDGNTIYF. CDR3 nucleotide sequence: TGTGCCAGCTCACCTCCCGGGACAGATGGAAACACCATATATTTT.

The genes are TRBV9 and TRBJ2-7; 7 bases agree with TRBD2. V lost 2 bases to trimming and J lost 0 bases; unmatched junction nucleotides: 8. The CDR3 loop spans 16 amino acids. CDR1 and CDR2 from the germline V gene are SGDLS and YYNGEE. This CDR3 is CASSVASGALSYEQYF. The DNA for the CDR3 is TGTGCCAGCAGCGTGGCTAGCGGAGCCCTCTCCTACGAGCAGTACTTC.

The chain carries TRBV19 and TRBJ1-1; TRBD1 might be the D (5 bases). Germline lookup yields CDR1 LNHDA and CDR2 SQIVND (reference sequence). The CDR3 length is 15 residues. V was shortened by 5 bases and J by 0 bases, with 13 bases between the two germline ends. CDR3 loop: CASSSGGSMNTEAFF. CDR3 bases: TGTGCCAGTAGTTCGGGGGGAAGTATGAACACTGAAGCTTTCTTT.

Only one count was recorded for this clone. The gene calls are TRBV5-4 and TRBJ2-5; a possible D gene is TRBD1 (6 bases). CDR1 is SGHNT and CDR2 is YYREEE in the germline V gene (reference sequence). The CDR3 covers 14 residues. Trimming stripped 3 bases from V and 0 bases from J, with 9 bases between. Here the CDR3 reads CASSSQGYQETQYF. CDR3 sequence (DNA): TGTGCCAGCAGCTCCCAGGGGTACCAAGAGACCCAGTACTTC.

The rearrangement joins TRBV20-1 to TRBJ2-3; 7 bases map to TRBD2. The CDR3 spans 16 residues. V shed 3 bases, J shed 3 bases, and the junction held 12 bases outside the gene matches. Germline CDR1 is DFQATT and CDR2 is SNEGSKA (reference sequence). The DNA of the CDR3 is TGCAGTGCTAGTTCCCGACGGGACTACAAAACAGATACGCAGTATTTT. Translation: CSASSRRDYKTDTQYF.